This T cell receptor beta chain is from a study of T cell responses to AZD1222 COVID-19 vaccine. Germline CDR1 is GTSNPN and CDR2 is SVGIG (reference sequence). CDR3 size: 13 residues. V lost 2 bases and J lost 4; bases outside the gene matches: 1. This clone was counted a single time. Its cognate antigen is unknown. Some clones are missing from TCRdb's copy, which holds only in-frame ones; the method was immunoSEQ multiplex PCR. The sample includes 100,000 to 150,000 clones, around nine tenths of them seen just once. Study-level results: Most donors were white British and more were female, and clonal diversity was possibly underestimated. There were vaccine-associated CD4 TCRs across spike, dominant at 160-218 and 743-854. Only six individuals given AZD1222 were seropositive at baseline. The study found Spike-specific TCR breadth and depth rose after two AZD1222 doses.

This receptor was taken from an adult in good health. The chain employs TRBV30 and TRBJ2-7; 11 bases map to TRBD1. The sample consisted of peripheral blood, taken on day 0 of AZD1222 vaccination. The CDR3 nucleotides read TGTGCCTGGAGTCGGGACAGGGGGTACGAGCAGTACTTC. Its translation is CAWSRDRGYEQYF.